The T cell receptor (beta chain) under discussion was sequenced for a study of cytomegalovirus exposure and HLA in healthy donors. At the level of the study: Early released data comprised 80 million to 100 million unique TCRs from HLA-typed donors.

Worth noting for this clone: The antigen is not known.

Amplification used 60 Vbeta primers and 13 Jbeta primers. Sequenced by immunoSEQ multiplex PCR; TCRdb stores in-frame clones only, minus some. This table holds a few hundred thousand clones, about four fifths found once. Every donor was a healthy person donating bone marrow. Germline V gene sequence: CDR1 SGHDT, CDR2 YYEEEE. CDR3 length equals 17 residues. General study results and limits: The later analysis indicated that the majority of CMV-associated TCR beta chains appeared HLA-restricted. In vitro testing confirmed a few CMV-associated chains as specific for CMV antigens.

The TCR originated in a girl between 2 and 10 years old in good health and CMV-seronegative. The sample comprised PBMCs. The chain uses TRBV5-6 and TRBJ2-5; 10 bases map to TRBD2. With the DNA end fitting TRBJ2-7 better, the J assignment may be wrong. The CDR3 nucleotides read TGTGCCAGCAGCTTGTGGGTTCCGGGACTAGCGCTATACGAGCAGTACTTC. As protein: CASSLWVPGLALYEQYF.